This T cell receptor (beta chain) is drawn from a study of shared clonotypes between healthy human individuals. The repertoire was sequenced with immunoSEQ multiplex PCR; TCRdb's copy has only in-frame clones and lacks some. This table holds 2.3 million or so clones, more than 85% found once. The CDR3 is 17 residues long. Germline-derived CDR1 and CDR2 are SEHNR and FQNEAQ (reference sequence). V was clipped by 5 bases and J by 4 bases; unmatched bases: 10. The V and J genes are TRBV7-9 and TRBJ2-2, with 10 bases lining up with TRBD2. The sample was naive CD4+ T cells from PBMCs. Subset noted: CD45RA+ positively selected. The clonotype was recovered from a man aged 18 to 30 in good health. Some clones in this sample may be carry-over from other donors' samples. The CDR3 DNA reads TGTGCCAGCAGCCTTCCTCGACTAGCGGGCGCCACCGGGGAGCTGTTTTTT. It encodes CASSLPRLAGATGELFF.